In this sample, the clone carrying this T cell receptor beta chain turned up once. What it recognizes is unknown. This sample is part of a study of T cell repertoires in ileal Crohn's disease. General study findings and limits: Active smokers at surgery had more clonal expansions than non-smokers.

Included were adult ileal or ileocolonic Crohn's patients indicated for ileocolonic resection. The data were produced by immunoSEQ multiplex PCR, yet TCRdb's version contains in-frame clones alone and is incomplete. Of approximately 15,000 clones in the sample, less than 85% are singletons; the top ten hold around 4%. The clonotype originates from an adult with Crohn's disease. The source material was ileal tissue.

The CDR3 DNA sequence: TGTGCCAGCACCCGACAGCAAAACTATGGCTACACCTTC. Translation: CASTRQQNYGYTF. J is TRBJ1-2 and V is TRBV5-6; a weak D match, TRBD1 (5 bases). Trimming shortened V by 6 bases and J by 2 bases, and 11 bases separated the two germline ends. Germline V gives CDR1 SGHDT, CDR2 YYEEEE. The CDR3 contains 13 residues.